A single sample gave rise to the 3 T cell receptor beta chains below, sequenced in a study of T-cell memory formation after mild COVID-19. Each CDR3 protein gets one entry after TCRdb re-called the 5' RACE reads with MiXCR. Counted here are some 210,000 distinct CDR3 sequences, about 10% occurring once; the ten biggest clones make up under 3.5%. Sequenced input: PBMCs or a T cell subset sorted from them (not recorded which). The receptors come from a man aged 18 to 35 who had mild COVID-19 (a few samples of this study predate the infection). Cell type and time point are not known.

The sample holds many counts of this clonotype. The chain joins TRBV7-2 to TRBJ2-5; D possibly corresponds to TRBD1 (6 bases). The CDR3 is 14 residues long. In germline, CDR1 is SGHTA, CDR2 FQGNSA. V lost 8 bases and J 1 base, leaving 14 bases between the germline ends. The chain's CDR3 is CASSPGQRQETQYF. The CDR3 bases are TGTGCCAGCTCACCAGGACAGCGCCAAGAGACCCAGTACTTC.

A few counts support this clonotype. The gene calls are TRBV5-1 and TRBJ2-5, with TRBD2 as a possible D gene (6 bases). Germline-derived CDR1 and CDR2 are SGHRS and YFSETQ. The V gene lost 0 bases and the J gene lost 3 bases, with 9 bases spanning the gap. The CDR3 sequence is 14 residues long. The CDR3 DNA reads as TGCGCCAGCAGCTTGGTCGGGACTGAAGAGACCCAGTACTTC. This sequence encodes CASSLVGTEETQYF.

In its sample, this clonotype was seen a few times. The J gene is TRBJ2-2, the V gene TRBV4-1; no clear D. V gave up 0 bases and J gave up 1 base, with 12 bases separating them. Germline V gene lookup returns CDR1 MGHRA and CDR2 YSYEKL. The CDR3 runs 17 residues. CDR3 nucleotide sequence: TGCGCCAGCAGCCAAGATTCCGGGTTTGGGAACACCGGGGAGCTGTTTTTT. Translating it yields CASSQDSGFGNTGELFF.